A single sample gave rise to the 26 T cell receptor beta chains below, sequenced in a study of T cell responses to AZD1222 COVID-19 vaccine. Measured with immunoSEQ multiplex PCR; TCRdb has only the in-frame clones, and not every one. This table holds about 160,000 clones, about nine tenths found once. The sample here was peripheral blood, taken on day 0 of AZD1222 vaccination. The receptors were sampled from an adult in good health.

The CDR3 spells CASSTVGETNSPLHF. CDR3 DNA: TGTGCCAGCAGCACCGTCGGGGAGACTAATTCACCCCTCCACTTT. V and J are TRBV11-2 and TRBJ1-6; D ambiguous. The length of the CDR3 is 15 residues. Germline assignment: CDR1 SGHAT and CDR2 FQNNGV. Trimming cost V 5 bases and J 6 bases, with 14 bases left between them.

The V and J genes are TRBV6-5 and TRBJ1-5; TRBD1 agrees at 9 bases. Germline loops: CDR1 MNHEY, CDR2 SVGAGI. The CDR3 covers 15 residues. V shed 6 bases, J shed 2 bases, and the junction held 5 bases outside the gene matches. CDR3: CASREDRGGNQPQHF. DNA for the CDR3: TGTGCCAGCAGAGAGGACAGGGGTGGCAATCAGCCCCAGCATTTT.

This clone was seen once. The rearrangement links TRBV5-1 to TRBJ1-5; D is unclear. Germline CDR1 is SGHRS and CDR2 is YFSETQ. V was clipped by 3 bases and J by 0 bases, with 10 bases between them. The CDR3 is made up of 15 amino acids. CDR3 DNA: TGCGCCAGCAGCTCGGACGGAAATAGCAATCAGCCCCAGCATTTT. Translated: CASSSDGNSNQPQHF.

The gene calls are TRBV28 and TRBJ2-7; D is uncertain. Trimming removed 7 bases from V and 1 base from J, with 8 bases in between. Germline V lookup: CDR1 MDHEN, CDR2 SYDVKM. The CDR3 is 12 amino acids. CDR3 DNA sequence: TGTGCCAGCAAGGGTCTATCCTACGAGCAGTACTTC. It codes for CASKGLSYEQYF.

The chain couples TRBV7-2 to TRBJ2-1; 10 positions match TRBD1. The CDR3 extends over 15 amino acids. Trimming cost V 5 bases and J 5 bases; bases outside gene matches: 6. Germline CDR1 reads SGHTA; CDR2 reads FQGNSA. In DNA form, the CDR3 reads TGTGCCAGCAGCCCCCGGGACAGGGGCGACAATGAGCAGTTCTTC. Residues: CASSPRDRGDNEQFF.

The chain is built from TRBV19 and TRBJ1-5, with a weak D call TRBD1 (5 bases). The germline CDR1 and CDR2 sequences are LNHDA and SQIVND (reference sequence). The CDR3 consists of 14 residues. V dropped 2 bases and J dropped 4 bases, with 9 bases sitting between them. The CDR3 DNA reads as TGTGCCAGTAGTATAATTGGGGGGAATCAGCCCCAGCATTTT. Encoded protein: CASSIIGGNQPQHF.

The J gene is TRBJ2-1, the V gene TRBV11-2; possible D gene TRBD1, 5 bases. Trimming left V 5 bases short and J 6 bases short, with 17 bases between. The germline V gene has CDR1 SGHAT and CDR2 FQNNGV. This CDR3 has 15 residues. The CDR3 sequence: CASSPQGMLSNEQFF. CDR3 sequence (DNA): TGTGCCAGCAGCCCGCAGGGAATGCTGTCCAATGAGCAGTTCTTC.

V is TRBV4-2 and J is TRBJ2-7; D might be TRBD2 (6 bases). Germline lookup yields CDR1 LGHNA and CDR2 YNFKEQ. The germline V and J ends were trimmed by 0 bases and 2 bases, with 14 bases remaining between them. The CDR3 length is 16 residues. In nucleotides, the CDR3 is TGTGCCAGCAGCCAAGAGTTAGCGGAATCCGCCTACGAGCAGTACTTC. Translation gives CASSQELAESAYEQYF.

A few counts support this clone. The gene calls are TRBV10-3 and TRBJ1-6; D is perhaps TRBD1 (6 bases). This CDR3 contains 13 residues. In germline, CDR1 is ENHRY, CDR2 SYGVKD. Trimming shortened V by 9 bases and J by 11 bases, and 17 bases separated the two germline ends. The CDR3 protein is CAITGLIGTPLHF. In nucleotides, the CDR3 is TGTGCCATTACAGGGTTGATAGGGACACCCCTCCACTTT.

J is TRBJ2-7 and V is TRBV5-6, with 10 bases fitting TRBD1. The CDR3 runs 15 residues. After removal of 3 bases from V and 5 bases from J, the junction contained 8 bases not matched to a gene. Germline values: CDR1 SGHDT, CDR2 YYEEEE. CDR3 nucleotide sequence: TGTGCCAGCAGCTCGAGGGGGACAGGGGAGAACGAGCAGTACTTC. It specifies CASSSRGTGENEQYF.

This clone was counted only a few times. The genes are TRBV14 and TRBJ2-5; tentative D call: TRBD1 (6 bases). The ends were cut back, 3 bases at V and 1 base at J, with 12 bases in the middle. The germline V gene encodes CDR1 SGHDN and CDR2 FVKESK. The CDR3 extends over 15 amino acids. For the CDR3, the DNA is TGTGCCAGCAGCCAGCCGGGACACTTCCAAGAGACCCAGTACTTC. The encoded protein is CASSQPGHFQETQYF.

CDR3 loop: CASSSGPGTSGSPLTDTQYF. CDR3 in DNA: TGCGCCAGCAGCTCAGGGCCCGGGACTAGCGGGTCCCCCCTCACAGATACGCAGTATTTT. The J gene is TRBJ2-3, the V gene TRBV5-1; TRBD2 agrees at 12 bases. Germline lookup yields CDR1 SGHRS and CDR2 YFSETQ. With 3 bases clipped from V and 2 bases from J, the junction kept 16 bases outside the gene matches. The CDR3 is made up of 20 amino acids. Full variable domain (missing parts from reference TRBV5-1 and TRBJ2-3): KAGVTQTPRYLIKTRGQQVTLSCSPISGHRSVSWYQQTPGQGLQFLFEYFSETQRNKGNFPGRFSGRQFSNSRSEMNVSTLELGDSALYLCASSSGPGTSGSPLTDTQYFGPGTRLTVL.

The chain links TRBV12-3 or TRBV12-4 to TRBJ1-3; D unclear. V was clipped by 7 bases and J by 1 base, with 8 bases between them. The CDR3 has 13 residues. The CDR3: CASTQASGNTIYF. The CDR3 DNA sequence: TGTGCCAGCACCCAGGCTTCTGGAAACACCATATATTTT.

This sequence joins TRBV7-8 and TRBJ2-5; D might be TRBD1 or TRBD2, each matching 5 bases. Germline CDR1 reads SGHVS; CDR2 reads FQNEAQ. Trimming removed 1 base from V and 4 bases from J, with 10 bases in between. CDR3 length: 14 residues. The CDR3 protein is CASSLGGQGETQYF. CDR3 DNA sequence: TGTGCCAGCAGCTTAGGAGGGCAGGGAGAGACCCAGTACTTC.

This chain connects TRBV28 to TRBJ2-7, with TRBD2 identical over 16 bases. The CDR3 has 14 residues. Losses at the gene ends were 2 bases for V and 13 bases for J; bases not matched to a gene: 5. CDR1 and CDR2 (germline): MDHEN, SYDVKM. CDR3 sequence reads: CASSLSGTSGGVYF. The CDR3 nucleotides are TGTGCCAGCAGTTTAAGCGGGACTAGCGGGGGGGTCTACTTC.

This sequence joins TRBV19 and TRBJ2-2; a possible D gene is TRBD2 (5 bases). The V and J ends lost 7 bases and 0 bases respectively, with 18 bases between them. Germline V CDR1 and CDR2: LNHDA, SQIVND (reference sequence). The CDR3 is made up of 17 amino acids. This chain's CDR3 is CASTGIRSRSNTGELFF. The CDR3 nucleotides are TGTGCCAGTACCGGGATACGGAGCAGGTCGAACACCGGGGAGCTGTTTTTT.

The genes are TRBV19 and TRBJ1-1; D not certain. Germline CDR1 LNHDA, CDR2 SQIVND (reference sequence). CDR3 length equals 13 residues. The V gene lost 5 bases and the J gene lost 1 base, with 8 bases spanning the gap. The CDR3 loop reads CASSRWANTEAFF. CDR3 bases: TGTGCCAGTAGTCGCTGGGCGAACACTGAAGCTTTCTTT. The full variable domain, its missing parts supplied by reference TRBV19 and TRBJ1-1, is DGGITQSPKYLFRKEGQNVTLSCEQNLNHDAMYWYRQDPGQGLRLIYYSQIVNDFQKGDIAEGYSVSREKKESFPLTVTSAQKNPTAFYLCASSRWANTEAFFGQGTRLTVV.

The chain's CDR3 is CASSYRLGDEQYF. Here the CDR3 DNA reads TGTGCCAGCAGTTACCGCCTAGGGGACGAGCAGTACTTC. The gene calls are TRBV6-5 and TRBJ2-7, with a possible D match to TRBD1 (5 bases). The CDR3 is 13 amino acids. The V end lost 2 bases, the J end lost 5 bases, and 10 bases lay between the germline ends. Per the germline V gene, CDR1 is MNHEY and CDR2 is SVGAGI.

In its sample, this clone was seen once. CDR3 amino acids: CASRTTASNTEAFF. DNA for the CDR3: TGTGCCAGCAGAACGACAGCCTCGAACACTGAAGCTTTCTTT. The chain has TRBV6-5 and TRBJ1-1; possible D gene TRBD1, 5 bases. The CDR3 extends over 14 amino acids. The V end lost 6 bases, the J end lost 1 base, and 12 bases lay between the germline ends. Germline V gives CDR1 MNHEY, CDR2 SVGAGI.

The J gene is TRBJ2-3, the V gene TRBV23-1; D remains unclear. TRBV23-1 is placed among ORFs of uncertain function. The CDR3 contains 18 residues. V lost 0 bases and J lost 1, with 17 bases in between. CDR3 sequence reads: CASSQSAARSLGTDTQYF. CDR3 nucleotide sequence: TGCGCCAGCAGTCAATCCGCGGCAAGAAGTCTTGGCACAGATACGCAGTATTTT.

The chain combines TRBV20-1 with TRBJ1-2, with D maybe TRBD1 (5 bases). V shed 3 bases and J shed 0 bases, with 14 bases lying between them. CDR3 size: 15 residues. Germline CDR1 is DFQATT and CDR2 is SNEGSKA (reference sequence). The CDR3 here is CSASQVRGANYGYTF. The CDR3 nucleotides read TGCAGTGCTAGTCAAGTCCGGGGGGCTAACTATGGCTACACCTTC.

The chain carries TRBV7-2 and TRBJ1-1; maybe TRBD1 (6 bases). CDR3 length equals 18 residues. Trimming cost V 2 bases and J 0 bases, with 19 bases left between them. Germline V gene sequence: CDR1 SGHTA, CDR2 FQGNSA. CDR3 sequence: CASSLYAGEITLNTEAFF. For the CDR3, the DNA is TGTGCCAGCAGCTTATATGCAGGGGAGATCACCCTGAACACTGAAGCTTTCTTT.

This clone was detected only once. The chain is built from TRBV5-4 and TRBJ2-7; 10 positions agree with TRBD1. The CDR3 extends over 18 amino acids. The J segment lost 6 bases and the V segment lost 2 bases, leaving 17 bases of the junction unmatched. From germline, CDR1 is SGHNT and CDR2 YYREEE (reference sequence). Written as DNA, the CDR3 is TGTGCCAGCAGCTTAGGCTGGGACAGGGGATTGGGGGGTAGCGAGCAGTACTTC. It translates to CASSLGWDRGLGGSEQYF. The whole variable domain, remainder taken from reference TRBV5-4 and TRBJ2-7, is ETGVTQSPTHLIKTRGQQVTLRCSSQSGHNTVSWYQQALGQGPQFIFQYYREEENGRGNFPPRFSGLQFPNYSSELNVNALELDDSALYLCASSLGWDRGLGGSEQYFGPGTRLTVT.

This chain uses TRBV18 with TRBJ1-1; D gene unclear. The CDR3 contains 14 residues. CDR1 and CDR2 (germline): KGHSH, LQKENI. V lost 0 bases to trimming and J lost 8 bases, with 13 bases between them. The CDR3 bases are TGTGCCAGCTCACCACCCTTATGGCTCTCCGAAGCTTTCTTT. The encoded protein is CASSPPLWLSEAFF.

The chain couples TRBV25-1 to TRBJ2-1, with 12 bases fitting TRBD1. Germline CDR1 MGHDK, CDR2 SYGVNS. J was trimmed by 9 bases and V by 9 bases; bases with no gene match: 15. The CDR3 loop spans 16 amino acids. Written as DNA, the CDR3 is TGTGCCAGGCACGCAACATGGGACAGGGGGCAAGTTGAGCAGTTCTTC. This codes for CARHATWDRGQVEQFF.

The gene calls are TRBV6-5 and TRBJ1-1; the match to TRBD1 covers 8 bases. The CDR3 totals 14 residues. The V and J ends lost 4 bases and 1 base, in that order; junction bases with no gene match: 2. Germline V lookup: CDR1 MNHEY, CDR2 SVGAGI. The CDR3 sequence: CASSLTGANTEAFF. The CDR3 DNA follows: TGTGCCAGCAGTTTGACAGGGGCGAACACTGAAGCTTTCTTT.